This T cell receptor beta chain was captured in a study of blood T cell repertoires in COVID-19. Overall study: Samples representing acute and convalescent COVID-19 were sourced from the United States, Italy and Spain.

Clones were sequenced by immunoSEQ multiplex PCR, and TCRdb holds only the in-frame ones, with some missing. Seen here are roughly 230,000 clones, nearly 90% observed once, and the top ten hold under 2.5%. This CDR3 is built from 14 residues. The trim removed 6 bases at V and 4 bases at J, leaving 9 bases unmatched. Germline assignment: CDR1 MRHNA and CDR2 SNTAGT. J is TRBJ2-7 and V is TRBV6-4, with 7 bases that match TRBD1. This TCR came from a woman aged 55-69 years with COVID-19, enrolled during active disease. Sequencing was performed on peripheral blood. The CDR3 coding sequence is TGTGCCAGCAGGAACGACAGGGTGTCATACGAGCAGTACTTC. Translated, it gives CASRNDRVSYEQYF.